Shown below are 10 T cell receptor beta chains from a single sample sequenced in a study of human thymus T cells. TCRdb's table, derived via immunoSEQ multiplex PCR, lists solely in-frame clones and lacks some. The table has more than 50,000 clones, 94% seen once. The specimen was blood. Receptors originate from a boy under three years old with a congenital heart defect but otherwise immunologically healthy.

The V call is TRBV5-4, the J call TRBJ2-1, with D unresolved. The germline V gene encodes CDR1 SGHNT and CDR2 YYREEE (reference sequence). Trimming removed 3 bases from V and 10 bases from J, with 8 bases in between. This CDR3 comprises 11 residues. CDR3 DNA: TGTGCCAGCAGCTATCAAAACGAGCAGTTCTTC. Protein: CASSYQNEQFF.

CDR3 nucleotides: TGTGCCAGCAGCTTAGGACTAGCGACCTACGAGCAGTACTTC. As protein: CASSLGLATYEQYF. V and J are TRBV7-9 and TRBJ2-7, with 8 bases aligning to TRBD2. J gave up 2 bases and V 1 base, and 1 base lay outside the gene matches. This CDR3 has 14 residues. Germline-derived CDR1 and CDR2 are SEHNR and FQNEAQ (reference sequence).

The rearrangement uses TRBV7-9 and TRBJ2-1, with 10 bases matching TRBD2. This CDR3 contains 15 residues. V dropped 5 bases and J dropped 6; count of bases not matched to a gene: 7. Germline V CDR1 and CDR2: SEHNR, FQNEAQ (reference sequence). The CDR3 region has the DNA TGTGCCAGCAGCCAAGGGCTAGCGGGAGTCAATGAGCAGTTCTTC. Protein: CASSQGLAGVNEQFF.

J is TRBJ1-5 and V is TRBV2; D gene unclear. V lost 0 bases, J lost 6 bases, and 12 bases lay in between. The CDR3 loop spans 15 amino acids. Germline V gene lookup returns CDR1 SNHLY and CDR2 FYNNEI. The CDR3, as DNA: TGTGCCAGCAGTGAAGCGGTTCTGCGTGGTCAGCCCCAGCATTTT. Protein product: CASSEAVLRGQPQHF.

The chain links TRBV9 to TRBJ2-7; 9 bases agree with TRBD2. Trimming removed 0 bases from V and 2 bases from J; junction bases left unmatched: 6. The CDR3 runs to 16 residues. CDR1 is SGDLS, CDR2 YYNGEE, per germline. The CDR3 loop reads CASSVGRAGGPYEQYF. In DNA, the CDR3 is TGTGCCAGCAGCGTAGGAAGGGCGGGAGGGCCCTACGAGCAGTACTTC.

The rearrangement links TRBV9 to TRBJ2-7; either TRBD1 or TRBD2 may supply D (5 bases each). CDR1 is SGDLS, CDR2 YYNGEE, per germline. The CDR3 contains 14 residues. Trimming pared 0 bases from V and 1 base from J, leaving 8 bases between. The CDR3 spells CASSVGDASYEQYF. CDR3 DNA sequence: TGTGCCAGCAGCGTAGGGGACGCGTCCTACGAGCAGTACTTC.

The V gene is TRBV4-1, the J gene TRBJ1-4; TRBD1 is a possible D gene (5 bases). The ends were cut back, 2 bases at V and 4 bases at J, with 17 bases in the middle. Germline lookup yields CDR1 MGHRA and CDR2 YSYEKL. This CDR3 spans 17 amino acids. The CDR3 DNA sequence: TGCGCCAGCAGCCAAAGGACCCCCGGGACTTTTAATGAAAAACTGTTTTTT. This codes for CASSQRTPGTFNEKLFF.

As regards this clone: The junction departs from the called germline gene at one end, perhaps through a read error. The chain has TRBV28 and TRBJ2-5, with 14 bases fitting TRBD2. CDR3 length: 15 residues. Germline-derived CDR1 and CDR2 are MDHEN and SYDVKM. CDR3 sequence (DNA): TGTGCCAGCAGTTTACCCCATGGGACTAGCGGGAGCGGTCACTTC. It encodes CASSLPHGTSGSGHF.

J is TRBJ2-1 and V is TRBV5-4, with TRBD2 as a possible D gene (6 bases). V shed 5 bases and J shed 0 bases, with 12 bases lying between them. CDR3 size: 15 residues. Per the germline V gene, CDR1 is SGHNT and CDR2 is YYREEE (reference sequence). Written as DNA, the CDR3 is TGTGCCAGCAGTCCCTCGACTAGCTCCTACAATGAGCAGTTCTTC. It specifies CASSPSTSSYNEQFF.

The genes are TRBV28 and TRBJ1-2, with D unresolved. Germline CDR1 MDHEN, CDR2 SYDVKM. The V end lost 4 bases, the J end lost 8 bases, and 11 bases lay between the germline ends. The CDR3 sequence is 12 residues long. The CDR3 spells CASSWVLEGYTF. CDR3 DNA: TGTGCCAGCAGTTGGGTTTTGGAGGGCTACACCTTC.